The clone carrying this TCR beta chain has only one observation. The entry originates in a study of technical replicates of blood from several donors. Only in-frame clones appear in the TCRdb table, and some are missing; sequencing was by immunoSEQ multiplex PCR. The sample includes tens of thousands of clones, around 96% of them seen just once. Germline assignment: CDR1 SGHAT and CDR2 FQNNGV. CDR3 size: 13 residues. The germline V and J ends were trimmed by 2 bases and 1 base, with 5 bases remaining between them. The TCR originated in a human donor in good health. Material for sequencing was T cells isolated from PBMCs. This chain links TRBV11-2 with TRBJ1-1; D unresolved. CDR3 DNA: TGTGCCAGCAGCTTAACTGGGAACACTGAAGCTTTCTTT. Amino acids: CASSLTGNTEAFF.